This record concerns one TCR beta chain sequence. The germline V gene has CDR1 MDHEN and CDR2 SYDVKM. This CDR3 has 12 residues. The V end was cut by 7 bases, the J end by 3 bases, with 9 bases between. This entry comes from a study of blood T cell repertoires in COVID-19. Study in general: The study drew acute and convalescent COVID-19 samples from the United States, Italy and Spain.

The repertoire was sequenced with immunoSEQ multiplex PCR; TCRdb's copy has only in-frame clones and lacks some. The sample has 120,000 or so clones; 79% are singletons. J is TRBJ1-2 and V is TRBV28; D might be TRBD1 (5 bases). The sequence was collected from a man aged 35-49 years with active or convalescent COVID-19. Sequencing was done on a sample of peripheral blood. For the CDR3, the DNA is TGTGCCAGCACGCGGGGGGACTATGGCTACACCTTC. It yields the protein CASTRGDYGYTF.